The 30 T cell receptor beta chains reported below all come from one sample, sequenced in a study of T cells in Graves' hyperthyroidism and ophthalmopathy. RNA transcripts yielded amplified TCR beta CDR3 regions. When the TCR CDR3 underwent first-round RT-PCR, the HTBI primer set was used. TCRdb passed the multiplex PCR reads through MiXCR, listing each CDR3 protein once. The sample lists 500,000 to 650,000 distinct CDR3 sequences, around 43% occurring once. The sequencing input was peripheral blood or thyroid tissue (not recorded which). These receptors were obtained from an adult woman with Graves' disease, either hyperthyroidism or ophthalmopathy (not recorded which).

V and J are TRBV20-1 and TRBJ1-2, with D perhaps matching TRBD1 (6 bases). Germline V gene sequence: CDR1 DFQATT, CDR2 SNEGSKA (reference sequence). Deletions cut 3 bases from V and 8 bases from J, with 19 bases between. The CDR3 is 14 amino acids. The CDR3 sequence is CSARLAGRGGGYTF. In DNA form, the CDR3 reads TGCAGTGCTAGGTTGGCGGGCAGGGGCGGCGGCTACACCTTC.

This rearrangement joins TRBV15 to TRBJ2-5, with D maybe TRBD2 (7 bases). This CDR3 spans 13 amino acids. Per germline, CDR1 LNHNV and CDR2 YYDKDF (reference sequence). With 4 bases removed from V and 5 bases from J, the gap between germline ends came to 11 bases. The DNA for the CDR3 is TGTGCCACCAGCAAAGGGGGAGGGGAGACCCAGTACTTC. It specifies CATSKGGGETQYF.

The chain combines TRBV5-4 with TRBJ2-5, with a possible D match to TRBD1 (5 bases). V lost 2 bases and J lost 5, with 10 bases in between. The CDR3 runs 13 residues. CDR1 SGHNT and CDR2 YYREEE come from the germline V gene (reference sequence). CDR3 amino acids: CASSFQGMETQYF. The CDR3 DNA follows: TGTGCCAGCAGCTTTCAGGGTATGGAGACCCAGTACTTC.

This clonotype was found a few times. V is TRBV25-1 and J is TRBJ1-1; 7 bases fit TRBD1. Germline CDR1 and CDR2: MGHDK and SYGVNS. This CDR3 spans 16 amino acids. The V and J ends lost 8 bases and 0 bases, in that order; junction bases with no gene match: 12. The CDR3 protein is CASFGTGQRMNTEAFF. The DNA of the CDR3 is TGTGCCAGCTTCGGAACGGGACAGAGAATGAACACTGAAGCTTTCTTT.

In its sample, this clonotype was seen many times. The chain joins TRBV19 to TRBJ1-1; no definite D call. The length of the CDR3 is 14 residues. Germline CDR1 is LNHDA and CDR2 is SQIVND (reference sequence). Trimming removed 6 bases at V and 0 bases at J, with 11 bases between. The chain's CDR3 is CASRSYGLNTEAFF. The CDR3 DNA reads as TGTGCCAGTAGATCGTACGGATTGAACACTGAAGCTTTCTTT.

The chain combines TRBV24-1 with TRBJ1-2, with TRBD1 matching 7 bases. V trimming: 4 bases; J trimming: 2 bases; junction bases outside the gene matches: 6. The CDR3 consists of 15 residues. Germline V gene sequence: CDR1 KGHDR, CDR2 SFDVKD. The DNA of the CDR3 is TGTGCCACCAGTGACTCCCGACAGGGCAACTATGGCTACACCTTC. Encoded protein: CATSDSRQGNYGYTF.

The gene calls are TRBV10-3 and TRBJ1-2; D not resolved. Germline V gene sequence: CDR1 ENHRY, CDR2 SYGVKD. Trimming took off 3 bases at V and 3 bases at J, with 8 bases between the two ends. The CDR3 totals 13 residues. The CDR3 here is CAISDQQDYGYTF. CDR3 nucleotides: TGTGCCATCAGTGATCAGCAGGACTATGGCTACACCTTC.

Of note for this clonotype: A junction boundary mismatches the germline segment, possibly from a read error. The chain couples TRBV10-2 to TRBJ2-5, with D possibly TRBD1 on 5 matching bases. CDR1 is WSHSY, CDR2 SAAADI, per germline. The CDR3 length is 14 residues. As DNA, the CDR3 is TGCGCCATCAGTCACGACTCAGGGATAGAGACCCAGTACTTC. Protein sequence: CAISHDSGIETQYF.

The genes are TRBV6-1 and TRBJ1-1; D remains ambiguous. The CDR3 extends over 15 amino acids. V was pared by 4 bases and J by 2 bases, with 14 bases between. Germline CDR1 reads MNHNS; CDR2 reads SASEGT. The CDR3 protein is CASSAFATVNTEAFF. CDR3 bases: TGTGCCAGCAGTGCGTTTGCAACCGTAAACACTGAAGCTTTCTTT.

This clonotype was picked up many times. The chain is built from TRBV7-2 and TRBJ1-1; no clear D. The V end lost 2 bases, the J end lost 1 base, and 5 bases lay between the germline ends. This CDR3 has 13 residues. The germline V gene has CDR1 SGHTA and CDR2 FQGNSA. DNA of the CDR3: TGTGCCAGCAGCTTATGGGGGAACACTGAAGCTTTCTTT. The encoded protein is CASSLWGNTEAFF.

The table lists this clonotype with many counts. V gene TRBV12-3 or TRBV12-4 combines with J gene TRBJ2-5; 13 nucleotides align to TRBD2. The CDR3 totals 16 residues. V lost 6 bases and J lost 5; bases outside the gene matches: 9. The CDR3 nucleotides are TGTGCCAGCAGCCCAGGGGGACTAGCGGGAATTGAGACCCAGTACTTC. Protein product: CASSPGGLAGIETQYF.

This clonotype was seen many times. The V gene is TRBV20-1, the J gene TRBJ2-5, with 9 bases lining up with TRBD2. Trimming removed 2 bases from V and 4 bases from J; junction bases left unmatched: 8. Germline CDR1 is DFQATT and CDR2 is SNEGSKA (reference sequence). This CDR3 spans 15 amino acids. As DNA, the CDR3 is TGCAGTGCTAGATACCCGAGAGCGGGAGGAGAGACCCAGTACTTC. Its translation is CSARYPRAGGETQYF.

A remark on this clonotype: A read error may account for a junction end that differs from germline. This chain connects TRBV25-1 to TRBJ2-7; TRBD1 aligns across 8 bases. CDR1 is MGHDK, CDR2 SYGVNS, per germline. The CDR3 is made up of 13 amino acids. The CDR3 region is CARGGQGAYEQYF. Written as DNA, the CDR3 is TGTGCCCGAGGGGGGCAGGGGGCCTACGAGCAATACTTC.

The J gene is TRBJ1-2, the V gene TRBV29-1; 7 bases align to TRBD1. Germline CDR1 and CDR2: SQVTM and ANQGSEA. The V gene end was trimmed by 4 bases and the J gene end by 8 bases; junction bases not matched to a gene: 4. CDR3 length equals 11 residues. CDR3 loop: CSVGQGGGYTF. The CDR3 bases are TGCAGCGTTGGGCAGGGGGGAGGCTACACCTTC.

This clonotype was found a few times. This chain connects TRBV7-9 to TRBJ2-7; D unclear. This CDR3 is 13 amino acids long. Germline loops: CDR1 SEHNR, CDR2 FQNEAQ (reference sequence). V was shortened by 1 base and J by 3 bases, with 7 bases between the two germline ends. CDR3 protein: CASSLDSDYEQYF. The CDR3 bases are TGTGCCAGCAGCTTAGATTCGGACTACGAGCAGTACTTC.

As concerns this clonotype: The DNA is omitted, as the CDR3 cannot be located on it reliably, and the CDR3 follows TCRdb's listing. The chain couples TRBV2 to TRBJ2-5; no check of the table's D call, TRBD2, against the DNA was made. Germline V gene lookup returns CDR1 SNHLY and CDR2 FYNNEI. The CDR3 adds up to 16 amino acids, both ends counted. The CDR3 loop is CACSARLAGGQETQYF.

The gene calls are TRBV29-1 and TRBJ1-1; D unresolved. V gave up 8 bases and J gave up 1 base, with 11 bases separating them. The CDR3 runs to 12 residues. Germline CDR1 reads SQVTM; CDR2 reads ANQGSEA. CDR3 nucleotide sequence: TGCAGCAGTTACATCAAGAACACTGAAGCTTTCTTT. Translation gives CSSYIKNTEAFF.

The chain recombines TRBV7-3 with TRBJ1-6; D is unresolved. The CDR3 is 13 residues long. The V and J ends lost 6 bases and 3 bases respectively, with 6 bases between them. Germline V gene sequence: CDR1 SGHTA, CDR2 FQGTGA. The CDR3 loop reads CASREDYNSPLHF. The CDR3 bases are TGTGCCAGCAGGGAGGACTATAATTCACCCCTCCACTTT.

The genes are TRBV4-3 and TRBJ2-2, with D possibly being TRBD2 (5 bases). CDR1 is LGHNA and CDR2 is YSLEER in the germline V gene. The V end lost 1 base, the J end lost 4 bases, and 13 bases lay between the germline ends. CDR3 size: 16 residues. In DNA, the CDR3 is TGCGCCAGCAGCCAAGTACCGGGGAAACCCACCGGGGAGCTGTTTTTT. Its translation is CASSQVPGKPTGELFF.

In this sample, this clonotype turned up a few times. The rearrangement links TRBV6-5 to TRBJ1-3; a possible D gene is TRBD1 (6 bases). The CDR3 loop spans 15 amino acids. From germline, CDR1 is MNHEY and CDR2 SVGAGI. V lost 5 bases and J 0 bases, leaving 11 bases between the germline ends. The CDR3 region has the DNA TGTGCCAGCAGTGTAACAGGGATCTCTGGAAACACCATATATTTT. Translated: CASSVTGISGNTIYF.

This clonotype was counted ten times or more. The gene calls are TRBV14 and TRBJ1-1; D uncertain. The length of the CDR3 is 15 residues. V was cut by 2 bases and J by 4 bases, with 14 bases left in between. CDR1 and CDR2 (germline): SGHDN, FVKESK. This CDR3 reads CASSQTVALGTEAFF. The CDR3 bases are TGTGCCAGCAGCCAAACAGTTGCCCTGGGCACTGAAGCTTTCTTT.

The chain links TRBV7-2 to TRBJ2-5; possible D gene TRBD1, 6 bases. This CDR3 region has 14 residues. CDR1 SGHTA and CDR2 FQGNSA come from the germline V gene. V was trimmed by 3 bases and J by 2 bases, leaving 10 bases between them. This chain's CDR3 is CASSFDRTQETQYF. The CDR3 DNA is TGTGCCAGCAGCTTTGACAGGACGCAAGAGACCCAGTACTTC.

This chain links TRBV10-3 with TRBJ2-2; TRBD2 agrees at 7 bases. The V segment lost 7 bases and the J segment 7 bases; nucleotides outside the gene matches: 6. CDR1 and CDR2 from the germline V gene are ENHRY and SYGVKD. The CDR3 is 13 amino acids. This CDR3 is CAIMPRGDGELFF. CDR3 coding DNA: TGTGCCATCATGCCTCGGGGGGACGGGGAGCTGTTTTTT.

A note on this clonotype: The conserved final phenylalanine or tryptophan is absent from the CDR3, which likely points to a read error. No DNA is shown, since the ends of the CDR3 on it are uncertain; the CDR3 is the one TCRdb lists. The chain is built from TRBV15 and TRBJ2-6. Germline CDR1 reads LNHNV; CDR2 reads YYDKDF (reference sequence). The CDR3 comprises 9 residues, both ends counted. CDR3 sequence: CATSRGGTS.

Turning to this clonotype: Likely a read error: the CDR3 ends without its conserved phenylalanine or tryptophan. The rearrangement joins TRBV5-6 to TRBJ2-7; D is undetermined. This CDR3 region has 12 residues. The germline CDR1 and CDR2 sequences are SGHDT and YYEEEE. V lost 4 bases and J 7 bases, leaving 12 bases between the germline ends. The CDR3: CASSTPPGEQYL. CDR3 coding DNA: TGTGCCAGCAGCACTCCCCCGGGTGAGCAGTACCTC.

The chain has TRBV12-3 or TRBV12-4 and TRBJ1-5; D gene uncertain. Trimming pared 3 bases from V and 3 bases from J, leaving 6 bases between. The CDR3 totals 13 residues. The CDR3 nucleotides are TGTGCCAGCAGTTTTAGTCTCAATCAGCCCCAGCATTTT. It codes for CASSFSLNQPQHF.

CDR3 loop: CASSLTGGVDTQYF. DNA of the CDR3: TGTGCCAGCAGCTTAACAGGGGGCGTAGATACGCAGTATTTT. V usage is TRBV7-3 and J usage is TRBJ2-3, with TRBD1 matching 7 bases. V shed 0 bases and J 5 bases; nucleotides not matched to a gene: 2. CDR1 is SGHTA, CDR2 FQGTGA, per germline. There are 14 residues in the CDR3. The variable domain in full, with the rest retrieved from reference TRBV7-3 and TRBJ2-3, is GAGVSQTPSNKVTEKGKYVELRCDPISGHTALYWYRQSLGQGPEFLIYFQGTGAADDSGLPNDRFFAVRPEGSVSTLKIQRTERGDSAVYLCASSLTGGVDTQYFGPGTRLTVL.

The table lists this clonotype with many counts. The chain employs TRBV7-9 and TRBJ2-2, with D perhaps TRBD1 (6 bases). Looked up from germline, CDR1 is SEHNR and CDR2 is FQNEAQ (reference sequence). The CDR3 runs to 17 residues. Deletions cut 4 bases from V and 3 bases from J, with 18 bases between. CDR3 sequence (DNA): TGTGCCAGCAGCTCCTTACAGGGCTCGACGGACACCGGGGAGCTGTTTTTT. It yields the protein CASSSLQGSTDTGELFF.

This clonotype appeared once. CDR3 nucleotides: TGTGCCAGCAGTTCCAGTGGGCCGAACACTGAAGCTTTCTTT. Its translation: CASSSSGPNTEAFF. The rearrangement links TRBV12-3 or TRBV12-4 to TRBJ1-1; no firm D call. This CDR3 is built from 14 residues. Deletions cut 4 bases from V and 1 base from J, with 10 bases between.

This clonotype was seen at least ten times. The chain links TRBV14 to TRBJ1-2; maybe TRBD1 (5 bases). The germline gives CDR1 SGHDN, CDR2 FVKESK. The ends were cut back, 4 bases at V and 4 bases at J, with 10 bases in the middle. The CDR3 consists of 13 residues. CDR3 residues: CASSRTRSYGYTF. The CDR3 bases are TGTGCCAGCAGCCGGACACGAAGCTATGGCTACACCTTC.